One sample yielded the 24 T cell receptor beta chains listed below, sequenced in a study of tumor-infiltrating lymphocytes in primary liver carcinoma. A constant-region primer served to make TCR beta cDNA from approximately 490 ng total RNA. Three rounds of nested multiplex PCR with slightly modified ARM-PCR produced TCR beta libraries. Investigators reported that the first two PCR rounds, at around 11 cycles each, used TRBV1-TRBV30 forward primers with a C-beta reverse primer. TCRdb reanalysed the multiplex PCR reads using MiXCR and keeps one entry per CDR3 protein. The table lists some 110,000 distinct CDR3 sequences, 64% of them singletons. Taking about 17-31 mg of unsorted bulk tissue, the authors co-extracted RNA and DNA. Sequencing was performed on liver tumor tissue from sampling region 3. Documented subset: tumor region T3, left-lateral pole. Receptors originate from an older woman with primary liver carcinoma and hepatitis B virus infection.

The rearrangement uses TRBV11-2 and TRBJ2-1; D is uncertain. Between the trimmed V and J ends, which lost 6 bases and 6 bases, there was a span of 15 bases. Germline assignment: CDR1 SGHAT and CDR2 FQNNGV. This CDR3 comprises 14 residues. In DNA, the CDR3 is TGTGCCAGCAGTTTCGGCTGTGTGGGCAATGAGCAGTTCTTC. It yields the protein CASSFGCVGNEQFF.

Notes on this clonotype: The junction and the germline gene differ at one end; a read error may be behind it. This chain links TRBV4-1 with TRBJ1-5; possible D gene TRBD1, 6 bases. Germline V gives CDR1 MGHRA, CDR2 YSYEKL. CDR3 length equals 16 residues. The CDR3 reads CVSSATDRSLNQPQHF. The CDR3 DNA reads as TGCGTCAGCAGCGCGACTGACAGGTCCCTCAATCAGCCCCAACATTTT.

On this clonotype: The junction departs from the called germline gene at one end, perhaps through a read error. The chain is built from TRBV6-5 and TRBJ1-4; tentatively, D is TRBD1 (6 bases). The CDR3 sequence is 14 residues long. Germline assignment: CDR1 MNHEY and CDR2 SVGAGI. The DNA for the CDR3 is TGTACCAGCAGCAGGACAGAGCAGAATGTAAAACTGTTTTTT. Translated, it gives CTSSRTEQNVKLFF.

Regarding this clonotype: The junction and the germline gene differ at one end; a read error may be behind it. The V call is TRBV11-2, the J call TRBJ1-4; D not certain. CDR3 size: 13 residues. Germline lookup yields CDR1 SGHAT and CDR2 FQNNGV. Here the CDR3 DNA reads TGTGCCAGCAGCTTCTTTTGGGATGAAAAACAGTTTTTC. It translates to CASSFFWDEKQFF.

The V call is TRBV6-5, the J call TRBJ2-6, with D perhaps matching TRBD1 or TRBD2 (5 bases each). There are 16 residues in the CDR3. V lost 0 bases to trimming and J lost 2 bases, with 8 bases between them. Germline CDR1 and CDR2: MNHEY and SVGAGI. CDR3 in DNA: TGTGCCAGCAGTTACTCGATGGGGGCTGGGGCCAACGTCCTGACTTTC. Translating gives CASSYSMGAGANVLTF.

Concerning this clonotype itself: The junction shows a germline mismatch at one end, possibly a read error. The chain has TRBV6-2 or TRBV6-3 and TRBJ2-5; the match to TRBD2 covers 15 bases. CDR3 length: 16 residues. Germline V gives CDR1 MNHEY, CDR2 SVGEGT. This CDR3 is CASNYQGLAGGETQYF. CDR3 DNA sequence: TGTGCCAGCAATTACCAGGGACTAGCGGGAGGAGAGACCCAATACTTC.

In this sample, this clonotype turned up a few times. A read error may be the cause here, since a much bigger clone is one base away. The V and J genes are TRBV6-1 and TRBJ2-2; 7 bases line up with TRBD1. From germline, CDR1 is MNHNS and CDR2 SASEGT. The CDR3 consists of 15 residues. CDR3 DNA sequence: TGTGCCAGCAGTACCCGGGACAGTAACACCGAGGAGCTGTTTTTT. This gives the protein CASSTRDSNTEELFF.

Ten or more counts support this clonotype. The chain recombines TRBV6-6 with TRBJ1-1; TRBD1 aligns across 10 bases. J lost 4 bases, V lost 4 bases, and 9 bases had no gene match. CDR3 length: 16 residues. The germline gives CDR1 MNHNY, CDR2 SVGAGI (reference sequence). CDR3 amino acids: CASSSRQGASVTEAFF. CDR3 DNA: TGTGCCAGCAGTTCTAGACAGGGGGCTTCTGTCACTGAAGCTTTCTTT.

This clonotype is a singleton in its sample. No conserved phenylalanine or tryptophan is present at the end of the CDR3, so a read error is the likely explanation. DNA for the CDR3: TGCAGTGCTAAAGGGGACGGATACCAGCCCCAGCATGTT. As protein: CSAKGDGYQPQHV. The chain carries TRBV20-1 and TRBJ1-5, with TRBD1 as a possible D gene (5 bases). V shed 4 bases and J shed 7 bases, with 14 bases lying between them. The CDR3 is made up of 13 amino acids. CDR1 and CDR2 (germline): DFQATT, SNEGSKA (reference sequence).

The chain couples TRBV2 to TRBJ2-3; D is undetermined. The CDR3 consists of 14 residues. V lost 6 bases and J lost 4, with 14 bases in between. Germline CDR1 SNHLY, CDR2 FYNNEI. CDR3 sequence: CASRSYGRSDTQYF. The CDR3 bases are TGTGCCAGCAGGTCTTATGGGCGTTCAGATACGCAGTATTTT.

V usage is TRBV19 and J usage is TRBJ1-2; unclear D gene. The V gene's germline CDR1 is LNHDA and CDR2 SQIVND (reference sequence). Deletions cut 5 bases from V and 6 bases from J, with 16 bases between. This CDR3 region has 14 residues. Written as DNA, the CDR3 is TGTGCCAGTAGTCCACGACATCTCCTCAATGGCTACACCTTC. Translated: CASSPRHLLNGYTF.

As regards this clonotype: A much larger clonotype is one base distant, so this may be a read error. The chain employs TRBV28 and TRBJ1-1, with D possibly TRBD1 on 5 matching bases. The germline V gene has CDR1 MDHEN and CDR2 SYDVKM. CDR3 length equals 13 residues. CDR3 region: CASSLLSGAETFF. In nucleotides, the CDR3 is TGTGCCAGCAGTTTATTATCCGGGGCTGAAACTTTCTTT.

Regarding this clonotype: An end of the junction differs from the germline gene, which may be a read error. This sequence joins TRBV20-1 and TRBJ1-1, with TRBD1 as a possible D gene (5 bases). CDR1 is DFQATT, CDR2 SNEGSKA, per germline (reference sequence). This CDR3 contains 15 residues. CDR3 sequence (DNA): TGCACTGCTAGAGATCGCGAGACAGCGAACACTGAAGCTTTCTTT. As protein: CTARDRETANTEAFF.

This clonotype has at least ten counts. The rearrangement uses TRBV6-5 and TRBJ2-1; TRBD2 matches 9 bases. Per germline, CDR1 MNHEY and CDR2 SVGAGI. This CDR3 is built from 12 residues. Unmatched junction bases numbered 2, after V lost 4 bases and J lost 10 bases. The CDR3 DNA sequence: TGTGCCAGCAGTTTTAGCGGGAGCGAGCAGTTCTTC. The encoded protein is CASSFSGSEQFF.

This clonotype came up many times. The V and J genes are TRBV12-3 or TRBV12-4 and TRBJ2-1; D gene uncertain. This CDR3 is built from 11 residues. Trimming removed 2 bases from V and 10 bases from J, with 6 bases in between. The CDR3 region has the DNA TGTGCCAGCAGTTTATCTCGAGAGCAGTTCTTC. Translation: CASSLSREQFF.

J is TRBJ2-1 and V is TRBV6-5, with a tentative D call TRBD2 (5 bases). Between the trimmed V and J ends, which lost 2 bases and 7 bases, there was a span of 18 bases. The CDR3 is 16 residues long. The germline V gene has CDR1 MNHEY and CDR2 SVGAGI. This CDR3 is CASSYRPAAGYNEQFF. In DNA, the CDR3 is TGTGCCAGCAGTTACCGTCCAGCGGCGGGTTATAATGAGCAGTTCTTC.

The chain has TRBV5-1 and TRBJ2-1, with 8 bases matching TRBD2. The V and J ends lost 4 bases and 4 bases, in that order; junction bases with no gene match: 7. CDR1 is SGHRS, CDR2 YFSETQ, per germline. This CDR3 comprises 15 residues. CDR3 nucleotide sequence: TGCGCCAGCAGCGCCCTAGCGGGCGCTTACAATGAGCAGTTCTTC. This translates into CASSALAGAYNEQFF.

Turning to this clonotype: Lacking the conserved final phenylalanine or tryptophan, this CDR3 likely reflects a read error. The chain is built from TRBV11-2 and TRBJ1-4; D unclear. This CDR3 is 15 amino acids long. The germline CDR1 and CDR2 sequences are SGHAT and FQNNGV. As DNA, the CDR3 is TGTGCCAGCAGCCCGAGGCCCGCAACCAATGAAAAACTGTTTTTA. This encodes CASSPRPATNEKLFL.

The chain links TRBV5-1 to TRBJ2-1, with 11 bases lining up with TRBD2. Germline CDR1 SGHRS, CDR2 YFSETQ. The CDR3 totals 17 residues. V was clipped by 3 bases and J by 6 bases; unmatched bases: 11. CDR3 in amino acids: CASSSRPLAGGCNEQFF. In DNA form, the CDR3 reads TGCGCCAGCAGCTCACGCCCTCTAGCGGGAGGTTGCAATGAGCAGTTCTTC.

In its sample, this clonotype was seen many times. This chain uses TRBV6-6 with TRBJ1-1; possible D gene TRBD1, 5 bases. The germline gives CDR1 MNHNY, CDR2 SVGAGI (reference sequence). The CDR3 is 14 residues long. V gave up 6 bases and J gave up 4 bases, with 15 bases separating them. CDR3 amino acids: CASSYRTGGTEAFF. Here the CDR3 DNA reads TGTGCCAGCAGCTATAGGACGGGGGGCACTGAAGCTTTCTTT.

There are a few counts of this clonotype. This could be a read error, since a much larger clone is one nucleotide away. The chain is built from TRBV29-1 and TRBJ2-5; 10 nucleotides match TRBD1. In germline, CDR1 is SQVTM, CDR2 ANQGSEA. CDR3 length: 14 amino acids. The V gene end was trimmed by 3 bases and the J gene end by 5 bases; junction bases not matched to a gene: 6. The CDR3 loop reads CSVELTGGWETQYF. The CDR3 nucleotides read TGCAGCGTTGAGCTGACAGGGGGCTGGGAGACCCAGTACTTC.

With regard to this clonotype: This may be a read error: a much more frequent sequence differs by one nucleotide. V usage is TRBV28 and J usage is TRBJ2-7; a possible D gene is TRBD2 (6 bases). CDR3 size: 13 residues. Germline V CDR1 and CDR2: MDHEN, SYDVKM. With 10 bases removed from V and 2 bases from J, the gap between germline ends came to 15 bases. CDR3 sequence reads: CAITGTGAYEQYF. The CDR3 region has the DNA TGTGCCATCACCGGGACGGGGGCCTACGAGCAGTACTTC.

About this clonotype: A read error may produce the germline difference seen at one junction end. CDR3 sequence (DNA): TGTGCCAGCAGCGTAGCCGGGGAATACCGGAACACTAAAGCTTTCTTT. Its protein product is CASSVAGEYRNTKAFF. The rearrangement joins TRBV11-3 to TRBJ1-1, with no clear D. The germline V gene has CDR1 SGHNT and CDR2 YENEEA. The CDR3 is 16 amino acids.

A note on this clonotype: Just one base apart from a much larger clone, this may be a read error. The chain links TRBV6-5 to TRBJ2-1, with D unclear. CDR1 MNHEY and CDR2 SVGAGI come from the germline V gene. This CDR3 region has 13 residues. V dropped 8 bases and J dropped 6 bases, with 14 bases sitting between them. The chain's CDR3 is CASFPKWSNEQFF. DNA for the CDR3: TGTGCCAGCTTCCCTAAATGGAGCAATGAGCAGTTCTTC.